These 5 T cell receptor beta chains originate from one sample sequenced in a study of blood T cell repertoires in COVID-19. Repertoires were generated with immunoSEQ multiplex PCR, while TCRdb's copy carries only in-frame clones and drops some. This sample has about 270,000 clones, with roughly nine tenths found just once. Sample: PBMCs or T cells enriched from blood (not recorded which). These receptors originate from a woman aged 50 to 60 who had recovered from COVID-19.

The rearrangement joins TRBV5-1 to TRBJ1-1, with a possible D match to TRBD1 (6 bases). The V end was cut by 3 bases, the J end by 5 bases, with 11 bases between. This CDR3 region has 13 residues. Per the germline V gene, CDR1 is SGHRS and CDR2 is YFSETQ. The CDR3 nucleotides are TGCGCCAGCAGCTCACAGGGACGGACTGAAGCTTTCTTT. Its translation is CASSSQGRTEAFF.

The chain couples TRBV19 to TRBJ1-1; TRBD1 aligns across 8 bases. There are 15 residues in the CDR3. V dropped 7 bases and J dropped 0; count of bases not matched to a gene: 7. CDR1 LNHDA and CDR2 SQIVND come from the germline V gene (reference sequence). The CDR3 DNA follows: TGTGCCAGTACCCCGACAGGGGTAATGAACACTGAAGCTTTCTTT. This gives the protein CASTPTGVMNTEAFF.

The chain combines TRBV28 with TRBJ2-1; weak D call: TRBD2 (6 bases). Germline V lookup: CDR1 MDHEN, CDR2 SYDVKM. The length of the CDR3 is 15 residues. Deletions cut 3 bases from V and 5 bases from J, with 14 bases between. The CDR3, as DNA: TGTGCCAGCAGTTTGGGGGGACTCGTCCACAATGAGCAGTTCTTC. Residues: CASSLGGLVHNEQFF.

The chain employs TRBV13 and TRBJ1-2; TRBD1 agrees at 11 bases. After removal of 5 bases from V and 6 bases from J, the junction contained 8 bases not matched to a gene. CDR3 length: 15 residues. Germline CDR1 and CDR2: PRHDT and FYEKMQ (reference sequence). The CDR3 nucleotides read TGTGCCAGCAGCCGAGGGACAGGGGGGGCGCATGGCTACACCTTC. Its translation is CASSRGTGGAHGYTF.

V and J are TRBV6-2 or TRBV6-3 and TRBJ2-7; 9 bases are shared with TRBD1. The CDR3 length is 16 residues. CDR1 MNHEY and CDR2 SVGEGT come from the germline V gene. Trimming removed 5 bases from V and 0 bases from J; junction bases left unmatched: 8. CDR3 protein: CASSSRRQGGSYEQYF. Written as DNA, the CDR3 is TGTGCCAGCAGTAGTCGCCGACAGGGGGGCTCCTACGAGCAGTACTTC.